Shown below are 8 T cell receptor beta chains from a single sample sequenced in a study of T cell changes during pregnancy in multiple sclerosis (dated by TCRdb to the late 2010s). Library construction relied on the immunoSEQ multiplex PCR assay. The clones in this table, taken by TCRdb from immuneACCESS, are in-frame only. Not every clone is retained; where verified, under half of the shortfall comes from an unresolved V gene, and the cause of the rest is unknown. The sample table lists roughly 69,000 clones, approximately 90% of them with a count of one. The ten largest account for around 1.6% of the sample. Specimen: peripheral blood, collected after pregnancy. Receptors were obtained from a female donor with multiple sclerosis, enrolled in a pregnancy study.

The CDR3 loop is CASSRLGTDNGYTF. The CDR3 nucleotides are TGTGCCAGCAGCCGTCTCGGGACAGATAATGGCTACACCTTC. The rearrangement uses TRBV7-3 and TRBJ1-2, with 7 bases that match TRBD1. This CDR3 is 14 amino acids long. Germline V CDR1 and CDR2: SGHTA, FQGTGA. Trimming at V came to 5 bases and at J to 6 bases, leaving 9 bases not matched to a gene.

CDR3 DNA: TGCGCCAGTAAGACTAGCGGGAGGGAGGCCTACAATGAGCAGTTCTTC. Its protein product is CASKTSGREAYNEQFF. The chain couples TRBV10-2 to TRBJ2-1, with 14 positions matching TRBD2. V lost 9 bases and J lost 2; bases outside the gene matches: 6. Germline V CDR1 and CDR2: WSHSY, SAAADI. The CDR3 has 16 residues.

This clone was detected only once. Here the CDR3 reads CAISGQGWELFF. DNA of the CDR3: TGTGCCATCAGTGGTCAGGGGTGGGAACTGTTTTTT. The chain employs TRBV10-3 and TRBJ1-4, with D possibly matching TRBD1 (6 bases). V lost 4 bases to trimming and J lost 12 bases, with 12 bases between them. CDR3 length equals 12 residues. Germline V CDR1 and CDR2: ENHRY, SYGVKD.

The J gene is TRBJ2-5, the V gene TRBV28, with 10 bases that match TRBD1. The V segment lost 6 bases and the J segment 5 bases; nucleotides outside the gene matches: 6. This CDR3 has 14 residues. CDR1 and CDR2 (germline): MDHEN, SYDVKM. The CDR3 spells CASSPRDRGETQYF. The CDR3 bases are TGTGCCAGCAGCCCCCGGGACAGGGGTGAGACCCAGTACTTC.

The chain employs TRBV27 and TRBJ2-2; D not certain. CDR3 length: 13 residues. The germline V gene encodes CDR1 MNHEY and CDR2 SMNVEV (reference sequence). The V and J ends lost 5 bases and 6 bases respectively, with 10 bases between them. CDR3 DNA sequence: TGTGCCAGCAGTGTCAGCGTGGCCGGGGAGCTGTTTTTT. It codes for CASSVSVAGELFF.

The chain combines TRBV4-1 with TRBJ2-3, with D possibly matching TRBD1 (6 bases). This CDR3 has 17 amino acids. Trimming took 0 bases from V and 1 from J, leaving 14 bases between them. CDR1 and CDR2 (germline): MGHRA, YSYEKL. This CDR3 reads CASSQDGSGVGTDTQYF. CDR3 DNA: TGCGCCAGCAGCCAAGATGGGTCAGGGGTCGGCACAGATACGCAGTATTTT.

The genes are TRBV14 and TRBJ2-3; possible D gene TRBD2, 5 bases. The germline CDR1 and CDR2 sequences are SGHDN and FVKESK. The CDR3 length is 16 residues. V lost 0 bases, J lost 6 bases, and 16 bases lay in between. The CDR3 spells CASSQDFRGSVDTQYF. CDR3 DNA: TGTGCCAGCAGCCAAGATTTCCGAGGGAGCGTCGATACGCAGTATTTT.

The chain carries TRBV6-5 and TRBJ1-1, with TRBD1 as a possible D gene (5 bases). There are 15 residues in the CDR3. Per the germline V gene, CDR1 is MNHEY and CDR2 is SVGAGI. Trimming shortened V by 5 bases and J by 4 bases, and 17 bases separated the two germline ends. CDR3: CASSPTGGYVTEAFF. In nucleotides, the CDR3 is TGTGCCAGCAGTCCCACCGGGGGATATGTCACTGAAGCTTTCTTT.